Reported below is one T cell receptor beta chain. TCRdb recomputed calls from the 5' RACE reads with MiXCR, one row per CDR3 protein. The sample carries tens of thousands of distinct CDR3 sequences, more than 5.5% recorded once. This sample was taken from a study of T cells after yellow fever vaccination. This clonotype originated in a man aged 18 to 29 who received the YFV17D yellow fever vaccine. The specimen comprised CD8+ T cells sorted from PBMCs, sampled around 5 days after the first yellow fever vaccination.

CDR3 nucleotide sequence: TGTGCCAGCAGCTTATGGTTCGCGGGGGGGAGCACAGATACGCAGTATTTT. Its translation: CASSLWFAGGSTDTQYF. This sequence joins TRBV11-2 and TRBJ2-3; TRBD2 matches 9 bases. There are 17 residues in the CDR3. After removal of 2 bases from V and 0 bases from J, the junction contained 6 bases not matched to a gene. Germline V lookup: CDR1 SGHAT, CDR2 FQNNGV.